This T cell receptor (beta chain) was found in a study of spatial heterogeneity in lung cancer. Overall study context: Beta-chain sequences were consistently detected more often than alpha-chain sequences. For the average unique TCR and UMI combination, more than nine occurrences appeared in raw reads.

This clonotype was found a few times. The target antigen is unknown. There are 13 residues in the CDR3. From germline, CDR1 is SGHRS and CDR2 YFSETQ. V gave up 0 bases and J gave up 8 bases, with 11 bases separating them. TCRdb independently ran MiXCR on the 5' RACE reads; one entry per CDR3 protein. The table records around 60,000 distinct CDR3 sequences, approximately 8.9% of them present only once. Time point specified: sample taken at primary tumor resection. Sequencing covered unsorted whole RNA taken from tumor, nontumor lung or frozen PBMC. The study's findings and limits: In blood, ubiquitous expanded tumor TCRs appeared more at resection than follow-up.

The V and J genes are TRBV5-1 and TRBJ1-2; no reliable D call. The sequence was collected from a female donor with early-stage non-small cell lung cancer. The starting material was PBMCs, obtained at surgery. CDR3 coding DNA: TGCGCCAGCAGCTTGGAGGCGGGAGGAGGCTACACCTTC. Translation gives CASSLEAGGGYTF. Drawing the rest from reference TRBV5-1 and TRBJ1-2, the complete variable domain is KAGVTQTPRYLIKTRGQQVTLSCSPISGHRSVSWYQQTPGQGLQFLFEYFSETQRNKGNFPGRFSGRQFSNSRSEMNVSTLELGDSALYLCASSLEAGGGYTFGSGTRLTVV.